The present TCR beta chain was sequenced within a study of cytomegalovirus exposure and HLA in healthy donors. General study points: Immune exposure information available was restricted to CMV serostatus. Excluded were some V segments that proved indistinguishable, including TRBV6-2 and TRBV6-3. Researchers catalogued some 160 TCR beta chains as cytomegalovirus-associated.

Primers included in the PCR were 60 Vbeta and 13 Jbeta primers. Libraries were prepared by immunoSEQ multiplex PCR; TCRdb keeps only in-frame clonotypes and omits some of them. The table includes over 100,000 clones, around 63% detected once. Deletions cut 0 bases from V and 5 bases from J, with 5 bases between. The V gene's germline CDR1 is LGHNA and CDR2 YNFKEQ. This CDR3 comprises 13 residues. Points on this clone: The antigen is undetermined.

Sequencing input: PBMCs. The rearrangement joins TRBV4-2 to TRBJ2-1; D gene unclear. The TCR originated in a man between 35 and 55 years old in good health and CMV-seropositive. In DNA, the CDR3 is TGTGCCAGCAGCCAAGATCTAGACAATGAGCAGTTCTTC. This sequence encodes CASSQDLDNEQFF.